This T cell receptor (beta chain) appears in the sequencing data of a study of OX40 agonist ivuxolimab in advanced cancers. Findings and limits, study-wide: The antigens recognized by the expanded peripheral T cells, that is their antigen specificity, were not determined.

Germline loops: CDR1 WSHSY, CDR2 SAAADI. V was pared by 3 bases and J by 8 bases, with 4 bases of the junction left unmatched. The CDR3 spans 15 residues. A history of autoimmune disease or systemic immunosuppression excluded patients. Method: immunoSEQ multiplex PCR; TCRdb's copy keeps in-frame clones and lacks some. Found here are fewer than 65,000 clones, approximately 91% of them singletons; the top ten hold 4.2%. To note about this clone: Antigen specificity is unknown.

The source material was CD4+ or CD8+ T cells sorted from blood, sampled in a trial of the OX40 agonist ivuxolimab. This chain uses TRBV10-2 with TRBJ2-2; 12 nucleotides agree with TRBD1. The clonotype was recovered from an adult with an advanced solid tumor such as melanoma, head and neck, liver or kidney cancer. As DNA, the CDR3 is TGCGCCAGCAGTGACGGGACAGGGGGCGCGGGGGAGCTGTTTTTT. It yields the protein CASSDGTGGAGELFF.